Below, one T cell receptor beta chain is given with its context. The repertoire was sequenced with immunoSEQ multiplex PCR; TCRdb's copy has only in-frame clones and lacks some. The sample yields some 5,000 clones, about four fifths seen once. This sample was taken from a study of chemoradiotherapy in HPV16-positive cancers. V lost 3 bases and J 5 bases, leaving 11 bases between the germline ends. CDR1 is MNHEY and CDR2 is SMNVEV in the germline V gene (reference sequence). This CDR3 region has 14 residues. Here the sequenced sample was tumor tissue, taken from a patient who underwent chemoradiotherapy. The chain joins TRBV27 to TRBJ2-1; D is undetermined. The sequence came from a human donor with HPV-associated anogenital cancer. CDR3 bases: TGTGCCAGCAGTTTCGCCGGAGTCCACAATGAGCAGTTCTTC. This encodes CASSFAGVHNEQFF.